The 27 T cell receptor beta chains reported below all come from one sample, sequenced in a study of OX40 agonist ivuxolimab in advanced cancers. TCRdb's copy holds only in-frame clones and misses some; the assay was immunoSEQ multiplex PCR. The data hold more than 70,000 clones, with roughly 86% observed a single time. Sequences were derived from CD4+ or CD8+ T cells sorted from blood, sampled in a trial of the OX40 agonist ivuxolimab. These receptors all stem from an adult with an advanced solid tumor such as melanoma, head and neck, liver or kidney cancer.

V and J are TRBV19 and TRBJ1-1; no reliable D call. In germline, CDR1 is LNHDA, CDR2 SQIVND (reference sequence). This CDR3 comprises 13 residues. Trimming cost V 6 bases and J 1 base, with 9 bases left between them. The CDR3: CASSRQTNTEAFF. The CDR3 nucleotides read TGTGCCAGTAGCAGGCAGACGAACACTGAAGCTTTCTTT.

CDR3 amino acids: CASSFWGLGYTF. In DNA form, the CDR3 reads TGTGCCAGCAGTTTTTGGGGATTGGGCTACACCTTC. The chain uses TRBV28 and TRBJ1-2; D ambiguous. Trimming left V 3 bases short and J 8 bases short, with 10 bases between. CDR3 length: 12 residues. Looked up from germline, CDR1 is MDHEN and CDR2 is SYDVKM.

The gene calls are TRBV4-1 and TRBJ2-3, with D possibly matching TRBD2 (6 bases). Germline assignment: CDR1 MGHRA and CDR2 YSYEKL. The CDR3 extends over 14 amino acids. V was clipped by 0 bases and J by 8 bases, with 12 bases between them. The CDR3 region has the DNA TGCGCCAGCAGCCAAGACTTTCCGGGAGTTACGCAGTATTTT. Translated: CASSQDFPGVTQYF.

The chain uses TRBV11-3 and TRBJ2-3, with a weak D call TRBD2 (5 bases). The germline V gene has CDR1 SGHNT and CDR2 YENEEA. Trimming cost V 0 bases and J 8 bases, with 9 bases left between them. The CDR3 is made up of 13 amino acids. For the CDR3, the DNA is TGTGCCAGCAGCTTAGAGAGGGAAGGTACGCAGTATTTT. Its protein is CASSLEREGTQYF.

This rearrangement joins TRBV2 to TRBJ2-5; 9 bases map to TRBD2. The J segment lost 1 base and the V segment lost 8 bases, leaving 8 bases of the junction unmatched. The CDR3 is 15 amino acids. The germline V gene encodes CDR1 SNHLY and CDR2 FYNNEI. The CDR3: CASPAGGWGQETQYF. The CDR3 DNA reads as TGTGCCAGCCCAGCGGGAGGATGGGGCCAAGAGACCCAGTACTTC.

The rearrangement joins TRBV6-1 to TRBJ1-2, with D unresolved. V was shortened by 1 base and J by 9 bases, with 6 bases between the two germline ends. There are 11 residues in the CDR3. CDR1 is MNHNS, CDR2 SASEGT, per germline. CDR3 in amino acids: CASSEGNRYTF. The DNA of the CDR3 is TGTGCCAGCAGTGAAGGGAATCGCTACACCTTC.

The chain links TRBV9 to TRBJ2-7; D perhaps matches TRBD2 (6 bases). The CDR3 extends over 14 amino acids. The germline CDR1 and CDR2 sequences are SGDLS and YYNGEE. Trimming shortened V by 2 bases and J by 6 bases, and 15 bases separated the two germline ends. The CDR3 DNA reads as TGTGCCAGCAGCGTGGGGCTACTAGCTCCCGAGCAGTACTTC. It codes for CASSVGLLAPEQYF.

The chain links TRBV6-1 to TRBJ1-1; 8 bases map to TRBD1. The CDR3 covers 12 residues. The germline V gene has CDR1 MNHNS and CDR2 SASEGT. V lost 10 bases and J lost 4; bases outside the gene matches: 5. CDR3 sequence (DNA): TGTGCCACCCGACAGGGGACCACTGAAGCTTTCTTT. Translated: CATRQGTTEAFF.

The V gene is TRBV21-1, the J gene TRBJ1-1. TRBV21-1 is marked as a pseudogene. The CDR3 sequence is 15 residues long. CDR3 sequence: CASSKEGGWNTEAFF. The CDR3 bases are TGTGCCAGCAGCAAAGAAGGGGGGTGGAACACTGAAGCTTTCTTT.

This chain connects TRBV27 to TRBJ2-7, with D possibly matching TRBD2 (5 bases). The length of the CDR3 is 18 residues. The germline V gene has CDR1 MNHEY and CDR2 SMNVEV (reference sequence). The ends were cut back, 8 bases at V and 1 base at J, with 27 bases in the middle. CDR3 loop: CASVPMSAFLGGSYEQYF. As DNA, the CDR3 is TGTGCCAGCGTACCTATGTCGGCCTTCCTTGGCGGGTCCTACGAGCAGTACTTC.

The rearrangement links TRBV11-2 to TRBJ1-2; no clear D gene. CDR3 length: 12 residues. Deletions cut 1 base from V and 5 bases from J, with 5 bases between. Germline V CDR1 and CDR2: SGHAT, FQNNGV. The chain's CDR3 is CASSLGSYGYTF. For the CDR3, the DNA is TGTGCCAGCAGCTTAGGATCTTATGGCTACACCTTC.

The V gene is TRBV5-1, the J gene TRBJ2-7; a possible D gene is TRBD2 (5 bases). Trimming took off 0 bases at V and 0 bases at J, with 10 bases between the two ends. Germline V gene sequence: CDR1 SGHRS, CDR2 YFSETQ. The CDR3 is made up of 15 amino acids. This CDR3 is CASSLGLAPSYEQYF. The CDR3 DNA sequence: TGCGCCAGCAGCTTGGGCCTAGCCCCCTCCTACGAGCAGTACTTC.

V gene TRBV27 combines with J gene TRBJ2-5, with 10 bases identical to TRBD2. The J call may be in error: the DNA end matches TRBJ2-7 better. This CDR3 spans 17 amino acids. Looked up from germline, CDR1 is MNHEY and CDR2 is SMNVEV (reference sequence). CDR3 sequence reads: CASRPLAGASISYEQYF. In nucleotides, the CDR3 is TGTGCCAGCAGGCCCCTAGCGGGGGCCTCCATCTCCTACGAGCAGTACTTC.

The J gene is TRBJ1-1, the V gene TRBV19, with a tentative D call TRBD1 (5 bases). Per the germline V gene, CDR1 is LNHDA and CDR2 is SQIVND (reference sequence). V lost 6 bases, J lost 2 bases, and 10 bases lay in between. The CDR3 length is 13 residues. The CDR3 loop is CASRVQVNTEAFF. The CDR3 DNA is TGTGCCAGTAGGGTACAGGTAAACACTGAAGCTTTCTTT. The full variable domain, completed using reference TRBV19 and TRBJ1-1, is DGGITQSPKYLFRKEGQNVTLSCEQNLNHDAMYWYRQDPGQGLRLIYYSQIVNDFQKGDIAEGYSVSREKKESFPLTVTSAQKNPTAFYLCASRVQVNTEAFFGQGTRLTVV.

This clone occurred once. The rearrangement links TRBV12-5 to TRBJ2-5; the D gene is possibly TRBD1 (5 bases). Germline CDR1 and CDR2: LGHNT and FRNRAP. This CDR3 region has 14 residues. Trimming left V 3 bases short and J 3 bases short, with 11 bases between. The CDR3 region is CASGLHRSKETQYF. The CDR3 region has the DNA TGTGCTAGTGGTTTACACAGGAGCAAAGAGACCCAGTACTTC. The full variable domain, its missing parts supplied by reference TRBV12-5 and TRBJ2-5, is DARVTQTPRHKVTEMGQEVTMRCQPILGHNTVFWYRQTMMQGLELLAYFRNRAPLDDSGMPKDRFSAEMPDATLATLKIQPSEPRDSAVYFCASGLHRSKETQYFGPGTRLLVL.

The chain links TRBV6-1 to TRBJ2-1; the D gene is possibly TRBD2 (5 bases). The CDR3 is 15 amino acids. Trimming left V 4 bases short and J 5 bases short, with 15 bases between. CDR1 is MNHNS, CDR2 SASEGT, per germline. The DNA for the CDR3 is TGTGCCAGCAGTGGACCCGAGCGGAAACACAATGAGCAGTTCTTC. Its translation: CASSGPERKHNEQFF.

V and J are TRBV2 and TRBJ2-7; 10 bases map to TRBD1. Germline CDR1 reads SNHLY; CDR2 reads FYNNEI. The CDR3 is made up of 15 amino acids. Trimming cost V 7 bases and J 1 base; bases outside gene matches: 7. CDR3 in DNA: TGTGCCAGCACCGAGACAGGGGGCGGATCCTACGAGCAGTACTTC. Encoded protein: CASTETGGGSYEQYF. The full variable domain, completed using reference TRBV2 and TRBJ2-7, is EPEVTQTPSHQVTQMGQEVILRCVPISNHLYFYWYRQILGQKVEFLVSFYNNEISEKSEIFDDQFSVERPDGSNFTLKIRSTKLEDSAMYFCASTETGGGSYEQYFGPGTRLTVT.

V gene TRBV28 combines with J gene TRBJ2-5; 8 bases align to TRBD2. This CDR3 contains 13 residues. Germline assignment: CDR1 MDHEN and CDR2 SYDVKM. Trimming removed 2 bases from V and 5 bases from J; junction bases left unmatched: 1. CDR3 nucleotides: TGTGCCAGCAGTTTAAGCGGGAGCGAGACCCAGTACTTC. Protein product: CASSLSGSETQYF. Using reference TRBV28 and TRBJ2-5 for the parts outside the CDR3, the full variable domain is DVKVTQSSRYLVKRTGEKVFLECVQDMDHENMFWYRQDPGLGLRLIYFSYDVKMKEKGDIPEGYSVSREKKERFSLILESASTNQTSMYLCASSLSGSETQYFGPGTRLLVL.

This sequence joins TRBV29-1 and TRBJ2-7; D gene uncertain. From germline, CDR1 is SQVTM and CDR2 ANQGSEA. This CDR3 region has 11 residues. V was cut by 4 bases and J by 5 bases, with 9 bases left in between. For the CDR3, the DNA is TGCAGCGTTGGGCAGGCGGACGAGCAGTACTTC. Its protein is CSVGQADEQYF.

In its sample, this clone was seen a few times. V gene TRBV5-4 combines with J gene TRBJ2-7; TRBD1 matches at 7 bases. The CDR3 covers 13 residues. Looked up from germline, CDR1 is SGHNT and CDR2 is YYREEE (reference sequence). Losses at the gene ends were 4 bases for V and 3 bases for J; bases not matched to a gene: 4. CDR3 in amino acids: CASSADRSYEQYF. In nucleotides, the CDR3 is TGTGCCAGCAGCGCGGACAGGAGCTACGAGCAGTACTTC.

This chain connects TRBV19 to TRBJ2-7; possible D gene TRBD1, 5 bases. The CDR3 has 15 residues. The germline V and J ends were trimmed by 1 base and 2 bases, with 12 bases remaining between them. Germline V lookup: CDR1 LNHDA, CDR2 SQIVND (reference sequence). CDR3 bases: TGTGCCAGTAGTATAGGGACACATCAGCCCTACGAGCAGTACTTC. Encoded protein: CASSIGTHQPYEQYF.

The chain recombines TRBV5-8 with TRBJ1-2; perhaps TRBD1 as D (6 bases). V lost 1 base and J 6 bases, leaving 13 bases between the germline ends. The CDR3 totals 14 residues. Germline CDR1 reads SGHTS; CDR2 reads YDEGEE. The CDR3 DNA reads as TGTGCCAGCAGCTTGCGTGACAGGACAAATGGCTACACCTTC. It specifies CASSLRDRTNGYTF. Using reference TRBV5-8 and TRBJ1-2 for the parts outside the CDR3, the full variable domain is EAGVTQSPTHLIKTRGQQATLRCSPISGHTSVYWYQQALGLGLQFLLWYDEGEERNRGNFPPRFSGRQFPNYSSELNVNALELEDSALYLCASSLRDRTNGYTFGSGTRLTVV.

This chain uses TRBV27 with TRBJ2-7; 9 nucleotides line up with TRBD2. The trim removed 2 bases at V and 6 bases at J, leaving 11 bases unmatched. Per the germline V gene, CDR1 is MNHEY and CDR2 is SMNVEV (reference sequence). The CDR3 contains 16 residues. The CDR3 loop is CASSLPGGRGRGEQYF. CDR3 nucleotides: TGTGCCAGCAGTTTACCTGGCGGGAGGGGCAGGGGCGAGCAGTACTTC.

This sequence joins TRBV18 and TRBJ1-3; D gene uncertain. Germline V gene sequence: CDR1 KGHSH, CDR2 LQKENI. Between the trimmed V and J ends, which lost 6 bases and 0 bases, there was a span of 15 bases. CDR3 length: 16 residues. The CDR3: CASSGTTADSGNTIYF. The DNA of the CDR3 is TGTGCCAGCTCCGGTACAACAGCAGACTCTGGAAACACCATATATTTT.

There are a few counts of this clone. This CDR3 is CASSLRPTNEKLFF. CDR3 sequence (DNA): TGCGCCAGCAGCTTGCGACCAACTAATGAAAAACTGTTTTTT. The chain recombines TRBV5-1 with TRBJ1-4; no clear D gene. The CDR3 extends over 14 amino acids. Germline V gives CDR1 SGHRS, CDR2 YFSETQ. With 1 base removed from V and 0 bases from J, the gap between germline ends came to 4 bases.

This chain joins TRBV5-1 and TRBJ1-4; D is unclear. The CDR3 sequence is 15 residues long. Trimming took off 0 bases at V and 8 bases at J, with 14 bases between the two ends. CDR1 is SGHRS and CDR2 is YFSETQ in the germline V gene. The CDR3 here is CASSLVGSVGEKLFF. In nucleotides, the CDR3 is TGCGCCAGCAGCTTGGTGGGGAGCGTGGGCGAAAAACTGTTTTTT.

This clone has just one count. The rearrangement joins TRBV5-4 to TRBJ2-7; TRBD1 might be the D (5 bases). The V gene lost 4 bases and the J gene lost 2 bases, with 13 bases spanning the gap. Germline V gene data show CDR1 as SGHNT and CDR2 as YYREEE (reference sequence). The CDR3 has 14 residues. CDR3 DNA sequence: TGTGCCAGCAGCACTCCGACAGCTACCTACGAGCAGTACTTC. This encodes CASSTPTATYEQYF. The full variable domain, completed using reference TRBV5-4 and TRBJ2-7, is ETGVTQSPTHLIKTRGQQVTLRCSSQSGHNTVSWYQQALGQGPQFIFQYYREEENGRGNFPPRFSGLQFPNYSSELNVNALELDDSALYLCASSTPTATYEQYFGPGTRLTVT.